This TCR beta chain was found in a study of PD-1 blockade in mismatch repair-deficient tumors. Study-wide context: All were previously treated, progressing patients with 12 mismatch repair-deficient cancer types. General observations from the study: Tumor-resident clones, often undetectable pretreatment in blood, expanded then contracted after pembrolizumab.

Method: immunoSEQ multiplex PCR; TCRdb's copy keeps in-frame clones and lacks some. The data show about 120,000 clones, around three quarters seen once. PCR or immunohistochemistry showed mismatch repair deficiency in every enrolled patient. TCRs were sequenced from a few patients responding to pembrolizumab. The length of the CDR3 is 15 residues. The V end lost 1 base, the J end lost 0 bases, and 11 bases lay between the germline ends. Looked up from germline, CDR1 is SGHTS and CDR2 is YDEGEE. Comments on this clone: Its antigen is still unknown.

This chain joins TRBV5-8 and TRBJ2-7; possibly TRBD1 for D (6 bases). This sequence was found in an adult with mismatch repair-deficient cancer. The source was peripheral blood, collected 60 to 65 weeks after starting pembrolizumab. The CDR3 bases are TGTGCCAGCAGCTTGTTACAGGGCAGCTCCTACGAGCAGTACTTC. This gives the protein CASSLLQGSSYEQYF.